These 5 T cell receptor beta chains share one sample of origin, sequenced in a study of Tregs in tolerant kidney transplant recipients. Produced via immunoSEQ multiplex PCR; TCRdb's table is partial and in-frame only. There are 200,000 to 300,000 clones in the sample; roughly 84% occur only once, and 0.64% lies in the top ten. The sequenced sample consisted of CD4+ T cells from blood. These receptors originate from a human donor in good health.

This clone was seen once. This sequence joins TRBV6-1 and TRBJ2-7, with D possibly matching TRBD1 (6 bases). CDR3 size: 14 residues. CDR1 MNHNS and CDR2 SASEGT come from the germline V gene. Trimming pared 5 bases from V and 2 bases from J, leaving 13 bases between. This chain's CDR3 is CASSQQGLTYEQYF. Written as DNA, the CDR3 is TGTGCCAGCAGTCAGCAGGGGCTAACCTACGAGCAGTACTTC.

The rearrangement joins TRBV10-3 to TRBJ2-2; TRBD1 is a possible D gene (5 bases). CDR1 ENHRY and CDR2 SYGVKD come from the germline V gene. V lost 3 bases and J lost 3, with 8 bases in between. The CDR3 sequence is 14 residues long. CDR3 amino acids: CAISDQGDTGELFF. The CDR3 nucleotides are TGTGCCATCAGTGACCAAGGGGACACCGGGGAGCTGTTTTTT.

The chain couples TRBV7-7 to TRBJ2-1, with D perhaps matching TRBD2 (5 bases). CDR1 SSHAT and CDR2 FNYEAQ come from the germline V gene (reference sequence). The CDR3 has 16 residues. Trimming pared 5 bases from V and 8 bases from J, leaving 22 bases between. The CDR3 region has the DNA TGTGCCAGCAGCCCCCGCCCAGCGGCTGGTGTAGATGAGCAGTTCTTC. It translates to CASSPRPAAGVDEQFF.

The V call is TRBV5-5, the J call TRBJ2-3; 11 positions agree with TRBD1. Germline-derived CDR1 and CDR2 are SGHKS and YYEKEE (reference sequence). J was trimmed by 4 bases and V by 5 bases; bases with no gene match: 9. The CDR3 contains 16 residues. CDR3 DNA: TGTGCCAGCAGTTGGAGGACAGGGGGCCTCTCAGATACGCAGTATTTT. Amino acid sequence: CASSWRTGGLSDTQYF.

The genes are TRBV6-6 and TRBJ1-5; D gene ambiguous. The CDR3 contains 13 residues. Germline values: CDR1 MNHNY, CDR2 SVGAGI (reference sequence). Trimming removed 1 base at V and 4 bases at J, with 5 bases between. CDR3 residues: CASSYYANQPQHF. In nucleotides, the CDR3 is TGTGCCAGCAGTTACTACGCTAATCAGCCCCAGCATTTT.